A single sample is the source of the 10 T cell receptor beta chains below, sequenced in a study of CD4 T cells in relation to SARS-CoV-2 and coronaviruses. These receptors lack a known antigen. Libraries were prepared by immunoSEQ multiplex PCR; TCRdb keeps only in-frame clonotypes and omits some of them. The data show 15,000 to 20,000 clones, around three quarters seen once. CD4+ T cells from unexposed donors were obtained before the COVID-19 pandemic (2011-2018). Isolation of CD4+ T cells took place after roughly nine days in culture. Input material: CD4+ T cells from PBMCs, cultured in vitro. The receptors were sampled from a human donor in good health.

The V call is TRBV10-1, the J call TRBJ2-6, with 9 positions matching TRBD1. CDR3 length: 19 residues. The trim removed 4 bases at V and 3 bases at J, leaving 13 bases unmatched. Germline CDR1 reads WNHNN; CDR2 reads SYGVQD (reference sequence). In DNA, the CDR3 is TGCGCCAGCAGTGCCAAGGGACAGGGACTTATCTTTGGGGCCAACGTCCTGACTTTC. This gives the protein CASSAKGQGLIFGANVLTF.

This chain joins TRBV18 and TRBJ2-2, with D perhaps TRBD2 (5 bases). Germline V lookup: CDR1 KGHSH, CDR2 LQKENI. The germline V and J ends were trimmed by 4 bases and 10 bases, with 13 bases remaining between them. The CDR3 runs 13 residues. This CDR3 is CASSRGEFEELFF. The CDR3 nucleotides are TGTGCCAGCTCACGGGGAGAGTTTGAGGAGCTGTTTTTT.

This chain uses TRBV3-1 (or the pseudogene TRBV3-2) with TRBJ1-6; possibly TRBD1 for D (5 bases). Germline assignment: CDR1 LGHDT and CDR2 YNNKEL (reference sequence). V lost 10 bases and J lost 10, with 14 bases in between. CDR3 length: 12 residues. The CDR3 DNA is TGTGCCACCAGAGGACATTCGTCACCCCTCCACTTT. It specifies CATRGHSSPLHF.

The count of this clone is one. Written as DNA, the CDR3 is TGTGCCAGCAGTTTGGGAACTAGCGGGAGTTTTAGGGATGAGCAGTTCTTC. It is translated as CASSLGTSGSFRDEQFF. The chain links TRBV28 to TRBJ2-1, with 11 bases aligning to TRBD2. The germline gives CDR1 MDHEN, CDR2 SYDVKM. The CDR3 sequence is 17 residues long. V was clipped by 3 bases and J by 8 bases; unmatched bases: 12.

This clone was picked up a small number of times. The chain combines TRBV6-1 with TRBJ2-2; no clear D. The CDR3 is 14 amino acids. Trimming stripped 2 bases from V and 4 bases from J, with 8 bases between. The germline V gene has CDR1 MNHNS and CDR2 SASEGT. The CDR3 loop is CASSERPATGELFF. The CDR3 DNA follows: TGTGCCAGCAGTGAACGTCCGGCCACCGGGGAGCTGTTTTTT.

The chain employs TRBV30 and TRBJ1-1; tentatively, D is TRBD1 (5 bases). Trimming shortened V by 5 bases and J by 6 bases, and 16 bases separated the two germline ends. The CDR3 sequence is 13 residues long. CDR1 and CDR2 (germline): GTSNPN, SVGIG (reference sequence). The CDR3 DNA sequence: TGTGCCTGGGGGACCCGTAGACCTTCTGAAGCTTTCTTT. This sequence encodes CAWGTRRPSEAFF. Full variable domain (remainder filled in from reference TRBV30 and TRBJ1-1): SQTIHQWPATLVQPVGSPLSLECTVEGTSNPNLYWYRQAAGRGLQLLFYSVGIGQISSEVPQNLSASRPQDRQFILSSKKLLLSDSGFYLCAWGTRRPSEAFFGQGTRLTVV.

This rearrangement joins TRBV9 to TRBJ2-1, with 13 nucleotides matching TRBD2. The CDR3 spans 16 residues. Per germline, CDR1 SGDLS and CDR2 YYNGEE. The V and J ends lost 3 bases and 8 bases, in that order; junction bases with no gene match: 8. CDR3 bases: TGTGCCAGCAGCGAGGGGGGACTAGCGGGAAGGGATGAGCAGTTCTTC. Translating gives CASSEGGLAGRDEQFF.

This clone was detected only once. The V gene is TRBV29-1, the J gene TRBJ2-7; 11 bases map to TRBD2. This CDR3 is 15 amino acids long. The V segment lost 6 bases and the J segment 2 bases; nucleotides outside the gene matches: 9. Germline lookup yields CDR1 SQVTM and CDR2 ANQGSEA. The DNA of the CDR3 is TGCAGCGTGGGGGGTCTAGCGGGAGGAACCTACGAGCAGTACTTC. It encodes CSVGGLAGGTYEQYF.

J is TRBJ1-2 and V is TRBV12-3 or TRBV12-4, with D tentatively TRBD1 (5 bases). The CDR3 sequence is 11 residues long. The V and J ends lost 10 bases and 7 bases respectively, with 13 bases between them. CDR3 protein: CATKRGTGYTF. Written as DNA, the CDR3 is TGTGCCACCAAGCGGGGGACTGGCTACACCTTC.

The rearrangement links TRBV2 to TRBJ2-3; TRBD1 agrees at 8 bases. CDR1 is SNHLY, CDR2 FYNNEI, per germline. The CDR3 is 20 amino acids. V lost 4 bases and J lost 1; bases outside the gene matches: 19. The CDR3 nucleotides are TGTGCCAGCAGTGCCCACCCGACAGGGGAGATTGTTGCAGGCACAGATACGCAGTATTTT. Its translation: CASSAHPTGEIVAGTDTQYF.